The 24 T cell receptor beta chains listed next were all sequenced from one sample in a study of technical replicates of blood from a few donors. Data came from immunoSEQ multiplex PCR; TCRdb stores just in-frame clones and leaves some out. The repertoire consists of about 83,000 clones, with more than 80% occurring once and the leading ten covering approximately 0.25%. The sequenced material came from T cells isolated from PBMCs. All receptors derive from a human donor in good health.

The rearrangement joins TRBV28 to TRBJ2-1, with 13 bases matching TRBD2. The CDR3 totals 19 residues. Looked up from germline, CDR1 is MDHEN and CDR2 is SYDVKM. Trimming cost V 5 bases and J 4 bases; bases outside gene matches: 14. The DNA of the CDR3 is TGTGCCAGCAGTCCCCGGACTAGCGGGAGAACACCATCTTACAATGAGCAGTTCTTC. This translates into CASSPRTSGRTPSYNEQFF. The full variable domain, with the rest looked up from reference TRBV28 and TRBJ2-1, is DVKVTQSSRYLVKRTGEKVFLECVQDMDHENMFWYRQDPGLGLRLIYFSYDVKMKEKGDIPEGYSVSREKKERFSLILESASTNQTSMYLCASSPRTSGRTPSYNEQFFGPGTRLTVL.

The chain employs TRBV19 and TRBJ2-2; 7 nucleotides agree with TRBD1. Per the germline V gene, CDR1 is LNHDA and CDR2 is SQIVND (reference sequence). With 6 bases clipped from V and 0 bases from J, the junction kept 7 bases outside the gene matches. The CDR3 covers 16 residues. The CDR3 loop reads CASSVVGTANTGELFF. The CDR3 DNA follows: TGTGCCAGTAGCGTTGTTGGGACAGCGAACACCGGGGAGCTGTTTTTT.

J is TRBJ1-1 and V is TRBV28, with a possible D match to TRBD1 (5 bases). This CDR3 contains 14 residues. Germline V gives CDR1 MDHEN, CDR2 SYDVKM. The V and J ends lost 5 bases and 4 bases respectively, with 14 bases between them. CDR3 sequence reads: CASSPLWGGTEAFF. Written as DNA, the CDR3 is TGTGCCAGCAGTCCCTTATGGGGGGGCACTGAAGCTTTCTTT.

The chain couples TRBV19 to TRBJ1-2, with 12 positions matching TRBD1. The ends lost 6 bases at V and 8 bases at J; junction bases unmatched: 19. CDR3 size: 18 residues. Germline V gene data show CDR1 as LNHDA and CDR2 as SQIVND (reference sequence). CDR3 amino acids: CASSIYGDRGPKTQGYTF. In nucleotides, the CDR3 is TGTGCCAGTAGCATATACGGGGACAGGGGGCCCAAAACGCAGGGCTACACCTTC.

The V and J genes are TRBV12-5 and TRBJ1-1; no reliable D call. From germline, CDR1 is LGHNT and CDR2 FRNRAP. This CDR3 has 15 residues. V was shortened by 0 bases and J by 0 bases, with 8 bases between the two germline ends. The CDR3, as DNA: TGTGCTAGTGGTTTGGTGAGCGGGATGAACACTGAAGCTTTCTTT. Its translation: CASGLVSGMNTEAFF. The variable domain in full, completed from reference TRBV12-5 and TRBJ1-1, reads DARVTQTPRHKVTEMGQEVTMRCQPILGHNTVFWYRQTMMQGLELLAYFRNRAPLDDSGMPKDRFSAEMPDATLATLKIQPSEPRDSAVYFCASGLVSGMNTEAFFGQGTRLTVV.

The chain joins TRBV5-1 to TRBJ2-5, with a possible D match to TRBD2 (6 bases). Germline V gene sequence: CDR1 SGHRS, CDR2 YFSETQ. The CDR3 contains 15 residues. V lost 0 bases to trimming and J lost 3 bases, with 12 bases between them. This CDR3 is CASSLEAGRKETQYF. CDR3 DNA sequence: TGCGCCAGCAGCTTGGAAGCGGGCAGAAAAGAGACCCAGTACTTC. The full variable domain, with the rest looked up from reference TRBV5-1 and TRBJ2-5, is KAGVTQTPRYLIKTRGQQVTLSCSPISGHRSVSWYQQTPGQGLQFLFEYFSETQRNKGNFPGRFSGRQFSNSRSEMNVSTLELGDSALYLCASSLEAGRKETQYFGPGTRLLVL.

This chain links TRBV30 with TRBJ1-4; TRBD1 agrees at 7 bases. This CDR3 spans 17 amino acids. The junction had 9 bases not matched to a gene; V was cut back by 2 bases and J by 0 bases. Germline V gene lookup returns CDR1 GTSNPN and CDR2 SVGIG (reference sequence). The CDR3 spells CAWSLSGGRTTNEKLFF. The CDR3 nucleotides are TGTGCCTGGAGTCTATCAGGGGGAAGGACAACTAATGAAAAACTGTTTTTT. The full variable domain, in which reference TRBV30 and TRBJ1-4 provide the parts outside the CDR3, is SQTIHQWPATLVQPVGSPLSLECTVEGTSNPNLYWYRQAAGRGLQLLFYSVGIGQISSEVPQNLSASRPQDRQFILSSKKLLLSDSGFYLCAWSLSGGRTTNEKLFFGSGTQLSVL.

This clone turned up a few times. This chain connects TRBV11-3 to TRBJ1-1; D is perhaps TRBD1 (6 bases). CDR3 length equals 13 residues. V was clipped by 2 bases and J by 4 bases, with 8 bases between them. Germline assignment: CDR1 SGHNT and CDR2 YENEEA. The CDR3 spells CASSLRTVTEAFF. The CDR3 DNA follows: TGTGCCAGCAGCTTACGGACAGTCACTGAAGCTTTCTTT.

This rearrangement joins TRBV7-9 to TRBJ2-5; no definite D call. The CDR3 spans 14 residues. Germline V gene data show CDR1 as SEHNR and CDR2 as FQNEAQ (reference sequence). Trimming took off 0 bases at V and 2 bases at J, with 7 bases between the two ends. Here the CDR3 reads CASSLAGVQETQYF. The CDR3 region has the DNA TGTGCCAGCAGCTTAGCTGGAGTACAAGAGACCCAGTACTTC.

The V and J genes are TRBV6-1 and TRBJ1-2; TRBD1 matches 11 bases. The CDR3 is 23 amino acids. Per germline, CDR1 MNHNS and CDR2 SASEGT. The V segment lost 0 bases and the J segment 3 bases; nucleotides outside the gene matches: 24. The CDR3 DNA is TGTGCCAGCAGTGAAGCGCTTTTAGCGCGATGGCCCGAACCGGGACAGGGGGACTATGGCTACACCTTC. Protein: CASSEALLARWPEPGQGDYGYTF.

This chain joins TRBV6-6 and TRBJ1-2; TRBD1 agrees at 7 bases. With 6 bases clipped from V and 4 bases from J, the junction kept 5 bases outside the gene matches. The CDR3 is 13 residues long. Germline assignment: CDR1 MNHNY and CDR2 SVGAGI (reference sequence). CDR3 DNA: TGTGCCAGCAGCCCTGACAGGGCCTATGGCTACACCTTC. It encodes CASSPDRAYGYTF.

The chain links TRBV4-1 to TRBJ1-4, with D possibly matching TRBD1 (5 bases). The germline V gene encodes CDR1 MGHRA and CDR2 YSYEKL. There are 15 residues in the CDR3. With 5 bases removed from V and 3 bases from J, the gap between germline ends came to 13 bases. CDR3 coding DNA: TGCGCCAGCAGCAGCCGACAGATGCCTAATGAAAAACTGTTTTTT. Encoded protein: CASSSRQMPNEKLFF.

The V gene is TRBV29-1, the J gene TRBJ2-1; TRBD2 aligns across 7 bases. This CDR3 spans 14 amino acids. The germline CDR1 and CDR2 sequences are SQVTM and ANQGSEA. V shed 5 bases, J shed 6 bases, and the junction held 10 bases outside the gene matches. CDR3 in DNA: TGCAGCGTTCCTGGGGCTAGCGGATCCAATGAGCAGTTCTTC. Translation: CSVPGASGSNEQFF.

The CDR3 loop is CASSQGSTSYNSPLHF. The CDR3 nucleotides are TGCGCCAGCAGCCAAGGGAGTACCTCCTATAATTCACCCCTCCACTTT. The chain links TRBV4-1 to TRBJ1-6; D is ambiguous. Germline lookup yields CDR1 MGHRA and CDR2 YSYEKL. The CDR3 contains 16 residues. Trimming left V 1 base short and J 0 bases short, with 7 bases between.

The chain employs TRBV19 and TRBJ1-6; TRBD1 matches 9 bases. Germline assignment: CDR1 LNHDA and CDR2 SQIVND (reference sequence). With V trimmed by 6 bases and J by 9 bases, 6 bases remained unmatched. The CDR3 is 14 amino acids. The CDR3, as DNA: TGTGCCAGTAGAGGACAGGGGAGTATTTCACCCCTCCACTTT. Translated, it gives CASRGQGSISPLHF.

The chain combines TRBV28 with TRBJ2-7; the D is unclear. Germline V lookup: CDR1 MDHEN, CDR2 SYDVKM. There are 11 residues in the CDR3. V was clipped by 4 bases and J by 3 bases, with 4 bases between them. CDR3 sequence reads: CASSSYYEQYF. The CDR3 DNA reads as TGTGCCAGCAGTTCCTACTACGAGCAGTACTTC.

This clone was seen just once. This chain uses TRBV7-6 with TRBJ1-1; 12 nucleotides align to TRBD1. The length of the CDR3 is 17 residues. The germline CDR1 and CDR2 sequences are SGHVS and FNYEAQ. The ends lost 1 base at V and 3 bases at J; junction bases unmatched: 6. The CDR3 is CASSLVGTGGADTEAFF. Written as DNA, the CDR3 is TGTGCCAGCAGCTTAGTTGGGACAGGGGGCGCGGACACTGAAGCTTTCTTT.

DNA for the CDR3: TGTGCTAGTGGTTTGGTACTAGGAAAACTGTTTTTT. This codes for CASGLVLGKLFF. This rearrangement joins TRBV12-5 to TRBJ1-4; D not certain. CDR1 is LGHNT and CDR2 is FRNRAP in the germline V gene. Trimming took off 0 bases at V and 10 bases at J, with 6 bases between the two ends. This CDR3 comprises 12 residues.

The chain uses TRBV4-1 and TRBJ2-2; weak D call: TRBD1 (5 bases). V was trimmed by 1 base and J by 0 bases, leaving 12 bases between them. Germline CDR1 MGHRA, CDR2 YSYEKL. CDR3 length equals 17 residues. CDR3 sequence reads: CASSQVDIGANTGELFF. DNA for the CDR3: TGCGCCAGCAGCCAAGTAGATATAGGGGCGAACACCGGGGAGCTGTTTTTT.

This chain's CDR3 is CASRRGGDTGELFF. In DNA, the CDR3 is TGTGCCAGCAGGCGGGGGGGGGACACCGGGGAGCTGTTTTTT. V gene TRBV6-5 combines with J gene TRBJ2-2; 9 nucleotides line up with TRBD2. Trimming at V came to 6 bases and at J to 3 bases, leaving 2 bases not matched to a gene. The CDR3 covers 14 residues. The germline V gene has CDR1 MNHEY and CDR2 SVGAGI.

The chain is built from TRBV4-1 and TRBJ2-1; 13 bases are shared with TRBD2. CDR3 length: 17 residues. With 6 bases clipped from V and 4 bases from J, the junction kept 9 bases outside the gene matches. In germline, CDR1 is MGHRA, CDR2 YSYEKL. CDR3 coding DNA: TGCGCCAGCAGGCCTACTAGCGGGAGGGCCGGATACAATGAGCAGTTCTTC. Translation gives CASRPTSGRAGYNEQFF.

CDR3 region: CASSPSSKLGYEQYF. The DNA for the CDR3 is TGTGCCAGCAGTCCTAGCAGTAAACTGGGGTACGAGCAGTACTTC. V and J are TRBV27 and TRBJ2-7; tentative D call: TRBD2 (5 bases). The germline V gene encodes CDR1 MNHEY and CDR2 SMNVEV (reference sequence). The CDR3 has 15 residues. With 5 bases removed from V and 4 bases from J, the gap between germline ends came to 18 bases.

The chain recombines TRBV20-1 with TRBJ2-5; D gene uncertain. CDR1 is DFQATT and CDR2 is SNEGSKA in the germline V gene (reference sequence). Trimming stripped 2 bases from V and 4 bases from J, with 5 bases between. The CDR3 runs to 11 residues. DNA of the CDR3: TGCAGTGCTAGACCCAGAGAGACCCAGTACTTC. This encodes CSARPRETQYF.

The rearrangement uses TRBV20-1 and TRBJ2-7; D perhaps matches TRBD2 (5 bases). The CDR3 covers 10 residues. Germline CDR1 and CDR2: DFQATT and SNEGSKA (reference sequence). The V and J ends lost 5 bases and 7 bases respectively, with 9 bases between them. The CDR3 sequence: CSAATGEQYF. The CDR3 DNA follows: TGCAGTGCTGCTACGGGGGAGCAGTACTTC.